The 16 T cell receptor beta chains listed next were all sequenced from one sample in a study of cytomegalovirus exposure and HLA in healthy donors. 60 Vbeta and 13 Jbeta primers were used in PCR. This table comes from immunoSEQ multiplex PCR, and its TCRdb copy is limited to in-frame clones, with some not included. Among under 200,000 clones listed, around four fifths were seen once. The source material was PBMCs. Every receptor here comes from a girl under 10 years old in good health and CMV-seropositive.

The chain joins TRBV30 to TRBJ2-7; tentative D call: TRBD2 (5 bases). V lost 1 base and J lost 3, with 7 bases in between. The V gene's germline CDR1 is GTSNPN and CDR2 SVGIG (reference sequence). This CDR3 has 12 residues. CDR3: CAWSAAGYEQYF. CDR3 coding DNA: TGTGCCTGGAGTGCCGCGGGCTACGAGCAGTACTTC.

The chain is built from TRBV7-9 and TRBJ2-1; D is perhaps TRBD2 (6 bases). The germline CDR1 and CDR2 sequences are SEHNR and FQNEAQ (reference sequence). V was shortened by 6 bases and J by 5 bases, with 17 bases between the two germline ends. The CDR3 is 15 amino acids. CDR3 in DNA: TGTGCCAGCAGTCACGCACTAGCCGCCGACAATGAGCAGTTCTTC. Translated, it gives CASSHALAADNEQFF.

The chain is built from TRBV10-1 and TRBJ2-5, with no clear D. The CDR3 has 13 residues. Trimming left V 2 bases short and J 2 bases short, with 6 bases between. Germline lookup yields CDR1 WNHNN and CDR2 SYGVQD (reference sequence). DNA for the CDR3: TGCGCCAGCAGTGAGGGCACGCAAGAGACCCAGTACTTC. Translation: CASSEGTQETQYF.

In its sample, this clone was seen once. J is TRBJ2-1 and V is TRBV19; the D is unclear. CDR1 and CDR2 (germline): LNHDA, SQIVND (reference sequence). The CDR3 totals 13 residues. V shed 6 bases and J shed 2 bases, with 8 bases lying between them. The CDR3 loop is CASSPGPYNEQFF. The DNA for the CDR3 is TGTGCCAGTAGCCCTGGGCCCTACAATGAGCAGTTCTTC.

DNA of the CDR3: TGTGCCTGGCAGGGCCAGATGAATCAGCCCCAGCATTTT. This codes for CAWQGQMNQPQHF. This rearrangement joins TRBV30 to TRBJ1-5; possibly TRBD1 for D (5 bases). With 5 bases removed from V and 4 bases from J, the gap between germline ends came to 12 bases. The CDR3 has 13 amino acids. Germline loops: CDR1 GTSNPN, CDR2 SVGIG (reference sequence).

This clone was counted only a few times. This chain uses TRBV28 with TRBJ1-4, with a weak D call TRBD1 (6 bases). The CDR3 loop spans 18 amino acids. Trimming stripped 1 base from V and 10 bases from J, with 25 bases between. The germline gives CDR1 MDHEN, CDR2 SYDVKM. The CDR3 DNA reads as TGTGCCAGCAGTTTATTTAAATGGGGGCTAATGGTTCGGGGAAAACTGTTTTTT. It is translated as CASSLFKWGLMVRGKLFF.

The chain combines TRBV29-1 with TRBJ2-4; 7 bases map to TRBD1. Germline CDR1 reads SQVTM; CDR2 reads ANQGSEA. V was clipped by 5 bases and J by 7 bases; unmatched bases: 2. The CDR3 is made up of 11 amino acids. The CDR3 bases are TGCAGCGTTTCGACAGGGAACATTCAGTACTTC. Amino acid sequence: CSVSTGNIQYF.

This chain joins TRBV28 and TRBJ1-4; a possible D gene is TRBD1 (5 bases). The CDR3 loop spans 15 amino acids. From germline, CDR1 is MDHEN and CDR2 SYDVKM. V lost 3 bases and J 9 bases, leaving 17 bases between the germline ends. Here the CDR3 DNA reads TGTGCCAGCAGTTTTGGAGACAGACGGACCCAAAAACTGTTTTTT. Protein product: CASSFGDRRTQKLFF.

CDR3 loop: CASSQGGAGGYEQYF. CDR3 DNA sequence: TGCGCCAGCAGCCAAGGCGGGGCAGGGGGCTACGAGCAGTACTTC. The genes are TRBV4-1 and TRBJ2-7, with D tentatively TRBD1 (7 bases). This CDR3 comprises 15 residues. CDR1 MGHRA and CDR2 YSYEKL come from the germline V gene. V was trimmed by 1 base and J by 3 bases, leaving 13 bases between them.

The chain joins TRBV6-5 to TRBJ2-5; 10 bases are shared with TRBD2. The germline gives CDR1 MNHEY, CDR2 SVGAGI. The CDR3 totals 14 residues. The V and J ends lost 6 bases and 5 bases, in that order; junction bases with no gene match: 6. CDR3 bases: TGTGCCAGCAGGATAGCGGGAGGAGCTGAGACCCAGTACTTC. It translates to CASRIAGGAETQYF.

In DNA form, the CDR3 reads TGCGCCAGCAGCCAAGAGCACAGCTCTGGAAACACCATATATTTT. Protein: CASSQEHSSGNTIYF. The chain carries TRBV4-1 and TRBJ1-3, with D unresolved. V gave up 0 bases and J gave up 0 bases, with 6 bases separating them. Germline V gives CDR1 MGHRA, CDR2 YSYEKL. The CDR3 has 15 residues.

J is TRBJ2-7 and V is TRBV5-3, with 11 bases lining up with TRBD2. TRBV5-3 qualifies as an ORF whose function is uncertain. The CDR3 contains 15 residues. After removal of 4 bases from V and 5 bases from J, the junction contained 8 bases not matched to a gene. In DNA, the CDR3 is TGTGCCAGAAGCAGCACTAGCGGGAGTCCCCACGAGCAGTACTTC. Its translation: CARSSTSGSPHEQYF.

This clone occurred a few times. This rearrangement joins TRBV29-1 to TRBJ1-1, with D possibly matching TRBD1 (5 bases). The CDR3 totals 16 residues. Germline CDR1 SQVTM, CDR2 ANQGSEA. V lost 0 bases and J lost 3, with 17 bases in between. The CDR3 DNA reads TGCAGCGTTGAAGAGTCTAGGGCAGGGTCAGACACTGAAGCTTTCTTT. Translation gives CSVEESRAGSDTEAFF.

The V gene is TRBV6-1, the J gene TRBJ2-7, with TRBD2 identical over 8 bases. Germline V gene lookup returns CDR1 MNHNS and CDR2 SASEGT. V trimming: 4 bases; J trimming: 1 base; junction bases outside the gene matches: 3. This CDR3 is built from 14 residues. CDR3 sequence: CASSVRGASYEQYF. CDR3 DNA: TGTGCCAGCAGTGTGCGGGGGGCGTCCTACGAGCAGTACTTC.

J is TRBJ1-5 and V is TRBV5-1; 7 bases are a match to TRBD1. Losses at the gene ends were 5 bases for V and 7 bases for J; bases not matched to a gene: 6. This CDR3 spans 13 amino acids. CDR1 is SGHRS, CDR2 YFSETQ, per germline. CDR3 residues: CASRGGAGQPQHF. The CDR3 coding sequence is TGCGCCAGCAGAGGGGGCGCCGGGCAGCCCCAGCATTTT.

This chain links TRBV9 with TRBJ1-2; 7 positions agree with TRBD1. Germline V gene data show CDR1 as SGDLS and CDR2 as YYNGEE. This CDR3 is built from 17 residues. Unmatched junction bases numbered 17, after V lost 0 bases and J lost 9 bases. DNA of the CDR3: TGTGCCAGCAGCGTAGGTATCACCGGACAGGACAAAGGGAGCTACACCTTC. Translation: CASSVGITGQDKGSYTF.